This TCR beta chain was identified during a study of T-cell memory formation after mild COVID-19. Whole-study context: Most TCR clusters belonged to a single donor. Broader study findings: Chiefly within CM and EM were the contracting CD4+ clones; CD8+ ones were within EMRA.

Turning to this clonotype: Its target is not known.

TCRdb re-analysed the 5' RACE reads in MiXCR, keeping a single row per CDR3 protein. Counted here are tens of thousands of distinct CDR3 sequences, over 11% occurring once; the ten biggest clones make up 31%. Germline CDR1 and CDR2: DFQATT and SNEGSKA (reference sequence). Deletions cut 0 bases from V and 7 bases from J, with 13 bases between. The CDR3 runs 15 residues. The chain carries TRBV20-1 and TRBJ1-6; tentative D call: TRBD1 (5 bases). The material sequenced was PBMCs or a T cell subset sorted from them (not recorded which). The clonotype was recovered from an adult woman who had mild COVID-19 (a few samples of this study predate the infection). Cell type and time point are not known. CDR3 bases: TGCAGTGCTAGAGATAGTGGGGGGAGGAATTCACCCCTCCACTTT. This encodes CSARDSGGRNSPLHF.